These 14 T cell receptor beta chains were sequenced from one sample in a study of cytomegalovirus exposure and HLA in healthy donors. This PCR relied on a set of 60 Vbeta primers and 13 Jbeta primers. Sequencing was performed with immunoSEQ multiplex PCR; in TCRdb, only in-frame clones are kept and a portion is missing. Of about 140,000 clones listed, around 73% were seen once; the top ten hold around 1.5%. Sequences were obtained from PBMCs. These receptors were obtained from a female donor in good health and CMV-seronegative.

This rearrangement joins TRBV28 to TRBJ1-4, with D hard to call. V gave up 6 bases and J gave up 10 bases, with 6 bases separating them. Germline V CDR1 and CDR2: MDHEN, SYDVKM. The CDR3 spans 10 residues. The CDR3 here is CASRLGKLFF. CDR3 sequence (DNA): TGTGCCAGCAGGCTCGGAAAACTGTTTTTT.

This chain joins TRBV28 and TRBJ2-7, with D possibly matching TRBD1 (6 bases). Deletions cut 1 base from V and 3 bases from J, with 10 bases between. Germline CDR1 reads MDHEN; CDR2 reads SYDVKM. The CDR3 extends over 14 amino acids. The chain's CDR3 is CASSLSARGYEQYF. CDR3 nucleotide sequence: TGTGCCAGCAGTTTATCCGCCAGGGGCTACGAGCAGTACTTC.

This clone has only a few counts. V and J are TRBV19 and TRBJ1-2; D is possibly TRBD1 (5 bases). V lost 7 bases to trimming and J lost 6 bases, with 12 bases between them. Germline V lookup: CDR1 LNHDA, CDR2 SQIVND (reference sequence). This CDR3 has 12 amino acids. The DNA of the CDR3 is TGTGCCAGTAAACCAGGGAAGGATGGCTACACCTTC. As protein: CASKPGKDGYTF.

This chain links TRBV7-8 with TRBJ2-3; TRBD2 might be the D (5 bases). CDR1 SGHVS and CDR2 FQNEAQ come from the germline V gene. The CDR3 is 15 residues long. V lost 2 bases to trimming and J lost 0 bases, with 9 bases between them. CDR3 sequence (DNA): TGTGCCAGCAGCTTACGCGGGTCCAGCACAGATACGCAGTATTTT. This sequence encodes CASSLRGSSTDTQYF.

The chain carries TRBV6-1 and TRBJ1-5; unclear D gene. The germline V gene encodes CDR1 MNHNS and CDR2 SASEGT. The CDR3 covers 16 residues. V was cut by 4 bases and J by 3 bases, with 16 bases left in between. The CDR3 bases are TGTGCCAGCAGTGCCCCGGCCGGCCAGGCCAATCAGCCCCAGCATTTT. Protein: CASSAPAGQANQPQHF.

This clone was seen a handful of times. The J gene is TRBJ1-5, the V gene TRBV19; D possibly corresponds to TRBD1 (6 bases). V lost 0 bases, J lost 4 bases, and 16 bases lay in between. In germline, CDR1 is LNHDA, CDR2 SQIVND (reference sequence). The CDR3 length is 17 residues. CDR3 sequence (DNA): TGTGCCAGTAGTATAGAGCACAGAGGGGGTTGGAATCAGCCCCAGCATTTT. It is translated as CASSIEHRGGWNQPQHF.

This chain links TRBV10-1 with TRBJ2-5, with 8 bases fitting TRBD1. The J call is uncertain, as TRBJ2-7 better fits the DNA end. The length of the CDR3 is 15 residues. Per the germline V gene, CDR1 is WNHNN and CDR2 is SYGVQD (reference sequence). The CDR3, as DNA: TGCGCCAGCAGTGGGTCCGGGACAGGAGCCTACGAGCAGTACTTC. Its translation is CASSGSGTGAYEQYF.

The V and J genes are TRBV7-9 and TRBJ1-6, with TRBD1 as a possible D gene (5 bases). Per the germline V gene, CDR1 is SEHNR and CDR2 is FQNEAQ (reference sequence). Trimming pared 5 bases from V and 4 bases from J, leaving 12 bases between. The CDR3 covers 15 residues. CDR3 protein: CASSPGGRYNSPLHF. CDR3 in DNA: TGTGCCAGCAGCCCCGGGGGAAGGTATAATTCACCCCTCCACTTT.

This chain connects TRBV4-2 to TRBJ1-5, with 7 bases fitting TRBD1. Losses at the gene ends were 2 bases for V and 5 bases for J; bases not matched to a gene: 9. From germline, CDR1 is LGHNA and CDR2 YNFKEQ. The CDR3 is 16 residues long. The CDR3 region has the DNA TGTGCCAGCAGCCAATCCTGGGGCAGGGGGGATCAGCCCCAGCATTTT. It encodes CASSQSWGRGDQPQHF.

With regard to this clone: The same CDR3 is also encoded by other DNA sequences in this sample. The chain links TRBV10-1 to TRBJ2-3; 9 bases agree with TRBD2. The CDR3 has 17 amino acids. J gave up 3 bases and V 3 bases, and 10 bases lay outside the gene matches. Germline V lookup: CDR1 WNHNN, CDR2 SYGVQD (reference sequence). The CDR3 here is CASSETVASGATDTQYF. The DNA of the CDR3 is TGCGCCAGCAGTGAAACAGTGGCTAGCGGGGCAACAGATACGCAGTATTTT.

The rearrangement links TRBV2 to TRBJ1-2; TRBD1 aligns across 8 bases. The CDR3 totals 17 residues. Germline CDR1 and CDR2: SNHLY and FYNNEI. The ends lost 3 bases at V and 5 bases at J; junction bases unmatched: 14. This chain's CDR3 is CASSDPVSQGAGYGYTF. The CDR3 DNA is TGTGCCAGCAGTGATCCCGTGTCGCAGGGGGCAGGGTATGGCTACACCTTC.

CDR3 sequence: CASSTHGGATPGELFF. CDR3 DNA sequence: TGTGCCAGCAGTACCCACGGGGGGGCAACTCCCGGGGAGCTGTTTTTT. J is TRBJ2-2 and V is TRBV9; 8 bases fit TRBD2. The germline V gene has CDR1 SGDLS and CDR2 YYNGEE. Trimming removed 5 bases from V and 6 bases from J; junction bases left unmatched: 12. The CDR3 consists of 16 residues.

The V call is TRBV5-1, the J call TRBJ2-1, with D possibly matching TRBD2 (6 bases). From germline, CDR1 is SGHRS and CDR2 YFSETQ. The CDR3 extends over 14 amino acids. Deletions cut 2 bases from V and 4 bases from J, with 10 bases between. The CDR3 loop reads CASSFGGEYNEQFF. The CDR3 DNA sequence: TGCGCCAGCAGCTTCGGAGGGGAGTACAATGAGCAGTTCTTC.

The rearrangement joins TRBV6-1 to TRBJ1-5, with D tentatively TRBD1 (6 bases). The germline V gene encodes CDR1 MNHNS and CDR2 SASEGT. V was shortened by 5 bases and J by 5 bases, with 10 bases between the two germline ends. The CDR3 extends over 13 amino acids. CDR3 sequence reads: CASSRGWDQPQHF. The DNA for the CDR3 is TGTGCCAGCAGTAGGGGGTGGGATCAGCCCCAGCATTTT.